These T cell receptor beta chains were read from a single sample in a study of shared clonotypes between healthy human individuals. Profiling relied on immunoSEQ multiplex PCR, and the TCRdb table lists in-frame clones only, not all of them. The sample lists some 1,400,000 clones, over 95% occurring once. The sample was naive CD4+ T cells sorted from blood. These receptors all come from a man aged 25 to 45 in good health. Both conserved end residues are part of each CDR3.

TRBV9	TRBJ1-2	CASSVTAVRDGYTF
TRBV28	TRBJ2-2	CASVRTGGTGELFF
TRBV5-1	TRBJ2-1	CASSLAATGGNYNEQFF
TRBV6-5	TRBJ1-5	CASSYSSRGQPQHF
TRBV6-1	TRBJ2-2	CASSGLAGGSTGELFF
TRBV15	TRBJ2-3	CATSNGRITDTQYF
TRBV18	TRBJ1-4	CASSSNSASNEKLFF
TRBV28	TRBJ2-7	CASVGSRDRNSYEQYF
TRBV12-2	TRBJ1-4	CASRPRQGTNEKLFF
TRBV10-1	TRBJ2-2	CASRGTGPTGELFF